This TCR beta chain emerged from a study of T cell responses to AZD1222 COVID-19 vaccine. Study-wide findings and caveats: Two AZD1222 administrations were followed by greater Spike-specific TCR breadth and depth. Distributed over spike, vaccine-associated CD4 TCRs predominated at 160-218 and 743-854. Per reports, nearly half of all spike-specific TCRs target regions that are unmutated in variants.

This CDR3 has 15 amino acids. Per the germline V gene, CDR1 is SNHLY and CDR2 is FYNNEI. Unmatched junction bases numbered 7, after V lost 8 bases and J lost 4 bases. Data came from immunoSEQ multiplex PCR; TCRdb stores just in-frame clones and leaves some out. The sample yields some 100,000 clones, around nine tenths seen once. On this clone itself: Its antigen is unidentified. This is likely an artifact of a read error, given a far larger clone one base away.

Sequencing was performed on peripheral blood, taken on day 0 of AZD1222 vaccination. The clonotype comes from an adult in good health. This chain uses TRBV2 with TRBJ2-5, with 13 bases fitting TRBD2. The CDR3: CASCGTSGMGETQYF. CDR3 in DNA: TGTGCCAGCTGTGGGACTAGCGGGATGGGAGAGACCCAGTACTTC.